What follows is one T cell receptor (beta chain) and its context. V lost 6 bases and J lost 4, with 10 bases in between. Germline V gene data show CDR1 as MNHEY and CDR2 as SMNVEV (reference sequence). The CDR3 is 14 residues long. From RNA transcripts, TCR beta CDR3 regions were amplified. The HTBI primer set was used in a first-round RT-PCR of the TCR CDR3. TCRdb analysed the multiplex PCR reads with MiXCR anew, one entry per CDR3 protein. The sample holds approximately 630,000 distinct CDR3 sequences, 15% to 20% seen once. These data belong to a study of T cells in Graves' hyperthyroidism and ophthalmopathy.

V gene TRBV27 combines with J gene TRBJ1-6; D is uncertain. The sample consisted of blood. This clonotype was sampled from a woman aged 25-40 years with Graves' hyperthyroidism. The CDR3 loop is CASRLQVYNSPLHF. For the CDR3, the DNA is TGTGCCAGCAGGTTACAAGTTTATAATTCACCCCTCCACTTT.